This T cell receptor (beta chain) was documented in a study of PD-1 blockade in classical Hodgkin lymphoma. About the research overall: Nivolumab dosing for patients was 3 mg/kg, administered intravenously every 2 weeks.

Every patient was affected by relapse after autologous stem cell transplantation, while exposure to brentuximab vedotin was not uniform. The repertoire was sequenced with immunoSEQ multiplex PCR; TCRdb's copy has only in-frame clones and lacks some. The table has around 46,000 clones, around three quarters seen once; the top ten hold 20% to 25%. Trimming stripped 4 bases from V and 2 bases from J, with 12 bases between. Germline CDR1 SGHTA, CDR2 FQGNSA. CDR3 length: 14 residues. The receptor was derived from a human donor with classical Hodgkin lymphoma. The starting material was peripheral blood mononuclear cells (PBMCs), obtained before the second cycle of nivolumab. The chain couples TRBV7-2 to TRBJ2-7, with D perhaps TRBD1 or TRBD2 (7 bases each). The CDR3 DNA sequence: TGTGCCAGCAGCTCCAGGGGGGGCGCCTACGAGCAGTACTTC. Translation gives CASSSRGGAYEQYF.